This section outlines one TCR beta chain sequence together with its context. It was with 60 Vbeta and 13 Jbeta primers that the PCR ran. Assay used: immunoSEQ multiplex PCR; TCRdb lists only in-frame clones, some missing. Of about 190,000 clones in the sample, about nine tenths were seen once. This record comes from a study of cytomegalovirus exposure and HLA in healthy donors. Germline CDR1 is GTSNPN and CDR2 is SVGIG (reference sequence). This CDR3 has 23 residues. The ends were cut back, 3 bases at V and 1 base at J, with 37 bases in the middle. The material sequenced was PBMCs. This sequence joins TRBV30 and TRBJ2-1, with D perhaps TRBD2 (5 bases). The sequence derives from a boy younger than 10 in good health and CMV-seronegative. CDR3 nucleotide sequence: TGTGCCTGGAGCAGGCGGAGGCGGTTCGGTGCCTGGCCCTACCCCCTTTCCTACAATGAGCAGTTCTTC. Its protein is CAWSRRRRFGAWPYPLSYNEQFF.